Below are 8 T cell receptor beta chains sequenced from a single sample in a study of metastatic and nonmetastatic thyroid tumors (dated by TCRdb to about 2020). To prepare the library, PCR was applied. Sequencing relied on an Illumina HiSeq 4000. TCRdb redid the processing of the public reads, applying fastp at Q25 and MiXCR, and retained in-frame beta chains. The sample table shows about 92,000 clones, and 15% are seen once. The ten largest clones add up to roughly 3.6% of the sample. No treatment had been received by any patient before thyroid surgery. Sample: blood. Every receptor here comes from a female donor with papillary thyroid cancer or a benign thyroid nodule (not recorded which). Some clones in this sample may be carry-over from other donors' samples.

Only a few counts were recorded for this clone. This sequence may be a read error, since a much larger clone differs from it by one base. The rearrangement joins TRBV28 to TRBJ2-5, with D unclear. V was trimmed by 6 bases and J by 7 bases, leaving 12 bases between them. This CDR3 spans 12 amino acids. Germline V gives CDR1 MDHEN, CDR2 SYDVKM. CDR3 DNA sequence: TGTGCCAGCAGCTCCCCTTTGGGGACCCAGTACTTC. This encodes CASSSPLGTQYF.

Only a few counts were recorded for this clone. A much larger clonotype is one base distant, so this may be a read error. The sample has other DNA sequences that encode this CDR3 too. The chain employs TRBV29-1 and TRBJ1-1; D possibly corresponds to TRBD1 (5 bases). Germline V gives CDR1 SQVTM, CDR2 ANQGSEA. This CDR3 has 15 residues. The CDR3 DNA is TGCAGCGTTGGCAGGGTGGCGGCTGTGGTCACTGAAGCTTTCTTC. Its translation is CSVGRVAAVVTEAFF.

This clone has ten or more counts. The chain joins TRBV6-1 to TRBJ2-5; the D is unclear. The CDR3 has 13 residues. Germline CDR1 reads MNHNS; CDR2 reads SASEGT. V dropped 5 bases and J dropped 1 base, with 8 bases sitting between them. DNA for the CDR3: TGTGCCAGCAGTCTCGAGACCCAAGAGACCCAGTACTTC. Encoded protein: CASSLETQETQYF.

As concerns this clone: An end of the junction does not agree with germline; a read error may underlie this. The V call is TRBV12-3 or TRBV12-4, the J call TRBJ1-5, with D possibly being TRBD1 (5 bases). The CDR3 is 12 residues long. CDR3 residues: CASMGPDHPQHF. CDR3 bases: TGTGCCAGCATGGGGCCGGATCATCCCCAGCATTTT.

Many counts were recorded for this clone. This sequence joins TRBV28 and TRBJ1-3; D uncertain. The germline V gene encodes CDR1 MDHEN and CDR2 SYDVKM. The CDR3 length is 13 residues. V lost 3 bases and J lost 0, with 3 bases in between. The chain's CDR3 is CASSFYSGNTIYF. CDR3 DNA: TGTGCCAGCAGTTTCTACTCTGGAAACACCATATATTTT.

This clone was counted only a few times. The chain couples TRBV6-1 to TRBJ2-7; tentatively, D is TRBD2 (6 bases). The CDR3 extends over 14 amino acids. The V and J ends lost 4 bases and 3 bases respectively, with 13 bases between them. Germline CDR1 is MNHNS and CDR2 is SASEGT. The CDR3 DNA reads as TGTGCCAGCAGTGGGACTATCGGGGTCTACGAGCAGTACTTC. Translation gives CASSGTIGVYEQYF.

This clone has at least ten counts. The V gene is TRBV10-3, the J gene TRBJ2-3, with D unclear. The germline V gene has CDR1 ENHRY and CDR2 SYGVKD. V was pared by 3 bases and J by 7 bases, with 11 bases between. The length of the CDR3 is 13 residues. This CDR3 is CAISDLDGYTQYF. The CDR3, as DNA: TGTGCCATCAGTGACTTGGACGGGTATACGCAGTATTTT.

There are many counts of this clone. The chain joins TRBV4-2 to TRBJ2-1, with a weak D call TRBD2 (6 bases). The CDR3 sequence is 19 residues long. V gave up 1 base and J gave up 0 bases, with 19 bases separating them. The V gene's germline CDR1 is LGHNA and CDR2 YNFKEQ. The DNA for the CDR3 is TGTGCCAGCAGCCAAGCCCGAAGGTTGGGGGGACGCTCCTACAATGAGCAGTTCTTC. Protein sequence: CASSQARRLGGRSYNEQFF.